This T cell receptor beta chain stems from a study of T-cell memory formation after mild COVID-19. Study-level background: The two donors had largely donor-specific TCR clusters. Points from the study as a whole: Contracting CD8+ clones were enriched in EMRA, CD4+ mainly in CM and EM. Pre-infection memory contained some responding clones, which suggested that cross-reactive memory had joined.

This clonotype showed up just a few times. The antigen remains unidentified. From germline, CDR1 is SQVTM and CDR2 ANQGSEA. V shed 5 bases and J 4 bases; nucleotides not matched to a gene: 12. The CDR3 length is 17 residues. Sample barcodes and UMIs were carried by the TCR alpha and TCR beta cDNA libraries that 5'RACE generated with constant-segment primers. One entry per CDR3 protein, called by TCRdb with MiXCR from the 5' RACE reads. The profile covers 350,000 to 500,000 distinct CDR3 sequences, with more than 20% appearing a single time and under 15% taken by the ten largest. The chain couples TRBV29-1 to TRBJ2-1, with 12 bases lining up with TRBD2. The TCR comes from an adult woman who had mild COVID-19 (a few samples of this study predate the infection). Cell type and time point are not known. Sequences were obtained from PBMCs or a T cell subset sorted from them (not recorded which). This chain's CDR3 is CSVWGLAGGLGYNEQFF. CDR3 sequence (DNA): TGCAGCGTTTGGGGCCTAGCGGGAGGGCTTGGGTACAATGAGCAGTTCTTC.